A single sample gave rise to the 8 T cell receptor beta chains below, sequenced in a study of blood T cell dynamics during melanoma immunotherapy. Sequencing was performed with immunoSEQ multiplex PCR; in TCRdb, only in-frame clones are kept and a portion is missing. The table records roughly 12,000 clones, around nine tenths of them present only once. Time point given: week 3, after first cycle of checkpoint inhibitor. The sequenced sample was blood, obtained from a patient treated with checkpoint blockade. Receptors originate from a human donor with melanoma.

The CDR3 DNA reads TGTGCCAGCAGCCGGGGACTAGCTTACAATGAGCAGTTCTTC. Translated: CASSRGLAYNEQFF. V and J are TRBV28 and TRBJ2-1, with 9 bases matching TRBD2. CDR3 size: 14 residues. Per the germline V gene, CDR1 is MDHEN and CDR2 is SYDVKM. Unmatched junction bases numbered 4, after V lost 6 bases and J lost 4 bases.

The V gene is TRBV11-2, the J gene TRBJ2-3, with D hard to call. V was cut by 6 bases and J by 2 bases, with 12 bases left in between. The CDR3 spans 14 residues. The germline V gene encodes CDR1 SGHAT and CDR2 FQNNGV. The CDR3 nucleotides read TGTGCCAGCAGGCCAGGCTACTCCACAGATACGCAGTATTTT. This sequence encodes CASRPGYSTDTQYF.

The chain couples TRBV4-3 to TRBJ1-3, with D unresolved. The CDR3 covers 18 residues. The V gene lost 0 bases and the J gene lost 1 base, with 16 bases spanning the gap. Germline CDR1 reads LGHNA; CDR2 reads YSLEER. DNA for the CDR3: TGCGCCAGCAGCCAAGAGACCCCTTTTGGGAGGTCTGGAAACACCATATATTTT. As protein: CASSQETPFGRSGNTIYF.

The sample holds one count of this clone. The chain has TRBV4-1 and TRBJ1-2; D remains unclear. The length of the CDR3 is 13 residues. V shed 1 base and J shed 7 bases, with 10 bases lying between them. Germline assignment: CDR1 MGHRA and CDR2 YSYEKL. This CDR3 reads CASSQVTWGGYTF. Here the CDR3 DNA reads TGCGCCAGCAGCCAAGTTACTTGGGGTGGCTACACCTTC.

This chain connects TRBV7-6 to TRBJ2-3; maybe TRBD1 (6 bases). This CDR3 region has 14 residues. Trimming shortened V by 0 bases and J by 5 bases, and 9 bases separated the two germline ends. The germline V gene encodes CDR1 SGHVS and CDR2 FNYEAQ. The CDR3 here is CASSLAPGEDTQYF. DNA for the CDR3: TGTGCCAGCAGCTTAGCTCCAGGGGAAGATACGCAGTATTTT.

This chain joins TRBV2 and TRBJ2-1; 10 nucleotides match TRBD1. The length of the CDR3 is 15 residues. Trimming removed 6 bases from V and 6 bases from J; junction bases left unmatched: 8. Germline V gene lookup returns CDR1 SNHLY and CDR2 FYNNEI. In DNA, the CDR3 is TGTGCCAGCAGACAAACTCGGACAGGGGGCAATGAGCAGTTCTTC. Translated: CASRQTRTGGNEQFF.

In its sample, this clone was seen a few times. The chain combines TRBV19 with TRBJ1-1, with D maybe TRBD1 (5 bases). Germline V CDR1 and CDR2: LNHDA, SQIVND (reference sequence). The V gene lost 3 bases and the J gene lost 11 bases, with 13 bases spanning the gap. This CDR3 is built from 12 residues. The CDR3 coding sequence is TGTGCCAGTAGTATCGGGACTCTGGGGGCTTTCTTT. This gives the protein CASSIGTLGAFF.

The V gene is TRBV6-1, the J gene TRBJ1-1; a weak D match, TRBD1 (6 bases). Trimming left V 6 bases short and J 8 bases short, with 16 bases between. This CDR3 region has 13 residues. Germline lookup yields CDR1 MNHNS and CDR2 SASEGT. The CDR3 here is CASSARRQDEAFF. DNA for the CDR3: TGTGCCAGCAGCGCCCGACGACAGGACGAAGCTTTCTTT.